The TCR beta chain described here comes from a study of shared clonotypes between healthy human individuals. The protocol was immunoSEQ multiplex PCR, while the TCRdb copy is restricted to in-frame clones and leaves out a portion. Of more than 2 million clones in the sample, roughly 96% were seen once. Germline V CDR1 and CDR2: MNHEY, SMNVEV (reference sequence). The CDR3 has 17 amino acids. With 0 bases clipped from V and 2 bases from J, the junction kept 8 bases outside the gene matches. The V call is TRBV27, the J call TRBJ2-5, with 8 bases lining up with TRBD1. Sequenced input: naive CD4+ T cells sorted from blood. The subset: CD45RA+ positively selected. The sequence was collected from a young man in good health. The CDR3: CASSLSSGTGLQETQYF. CDR3 coding DNA: TGTGCCAGCAGTTTATCGTCTGGGACAGGCTTACAAGAGACCCAGTACTTC.